This record covers a single T cell receptor (beta chain). Its antigen is still unknown. This sample was taken from a study of CD8 T cells in Susac syndrome. Study-wide results and caveats: The CD4+ T cell repertoires from Susac syndrome exhibited no clonal expansion.

This CDR3 is built from 14 residues. Germline V CDR1 and CDR2: SGHDT, YYEEEE. Trimming pared 2 bases from V and 2 bases from J, leaving 10 bases between. An input of about 0.45 to 1 ug of RNA was subjected to reverse transcription using random hexamers. Across 54 Vbeta and 13 Jbeta, TCR beta CDR3 was amplified with immunoSEQ multiplex PCR. TCRdb called the immunoSEQ multiplex PCR reads again in MiXCR, with one record for every CDR3 protein. Altogether around 170,000 distinct CDR3 sequences are present, almost 96% being singletons, with the ten largest covering around 0.092%. The chain recombines TRBV5-6 with TRBJ1-2; weak D call: TRBD1 (5 bases). Sequencing was performed on CD4+ T cells from PBMCs. The clonotype was recovered from a human donor with Susac syndrome. DNA for the CDR3: TGTGCCAGCAGCTTAAAGGGGCTAAACTATGGCTACACCTTC. Translation: CASSLKGLNYGYTF.